A selection of T cell receptor beta chains follows, all from one sample in a study of STAT5B mutations in CD4+ large granular lymphocyte leukemia. Produced via immunoSEQ multiplex PCR; TCRdb's table is partial and in-frame only. Of fewer than 35,000 clones listed, 78% are singletons. The specimen sequenced was CD4+ T cells from blood buffy coats. Source of these receptors: a human donor in good health. The CDR3 runs from the conserved cysteine through the conserved F or W. A D gene is named only where the DNA matches it firmly. Expanded clones get a size class; other rows say once, few or many, or leave the size out.

cdr3_length	v_call	j_call	clone_size	d_call	cdr3_aa	cdr3_nt
14	TRBV7-9	TRBJ2-1	NA	NA	CASSLALVGYEQFF	TGTGCCAGCAGCTTAGCGCTTGTTGGCTATGAGCAGTTCTTC
17	TRBV7-2	TRBJ2-5	once	TRBD2	CASSSPEAAGALETQYF	TGTGCCAGCAGCTCCCCCGAGGCAGCGGGGGCCCTGGAGACCCAGTACTTC
14	TRBV5-1	TRBJ1-3	NA	TRBD1	CASSPQGAGNTIYF	TGCGCCAGCAGTCCTCAGGGGGCAGGGAACACCATATATTTT
14	TRBV29-1	TRBJ2-1	NA	NA	CSVWARAKTNEQFF	TGCAGCGTATGGGCACGGGCAAAGACCAATGAGCAGTTCTTC
14	TRBV6-1	TRBJ1-6	NA	NA	CASRPYGGPAPLHF	TGTGCCAGCAGGCCCTACGGAGGGCCGGCACCCCTCCACTTT
13	TRBV6-5	TRBJ1-6	NA	TRBD1	CASQDRGNSPLHF	TGTGCCAGCCAGGACAGGGGCAATTCACCCCTCCACTTT
15	TRBV2	TRBJ1-1	NA	NA	CASSLGGPLNTEAFF	TGTGCCAGCAGTTTGGGGGGACCCTTGAACACTGAAGCTTTCTTT
17	TRBV4-3	TRBJ2-1	NA	TRBD2	CASSQDRLAGGHNEQFF	TGCGCCAGCAGCCAAGATCGTCTCGCGGGGGGACACAATGAGCAGTTCTTC
13	TRBV27	TRBJ2-7	NA	NA	CASSLVWRTEQYF	TGTGCCAGCAGTTTGGTTTGGAGGACCGAGCAGTACTTC
15	TRBV9	TRBJ2-1	NA	NA	CASSVASFSYNEQFF	TGTGCCAGCAGCGTAGCTAGCTTCTCCTACAATGAGCAGTTCTTC
15	TRBV7-2	TRBJ2-1	NA	TRBD1	CASSPSGTGSNEQFF	TGTGCCAGCAGCCCTTCCGGGACAGGGTCCAATGAGCAGTTCTTC
15	TRBV4-3	TRBJ1-6	few	NA	CASSQGSGLGSPLHF	TGCGCCAGCAGCCAAGGTTCAGGGTTAGGTTCACCCCTCCACTTT
15	TRBV10-3	TRBJ2-5	NA	NA	CAIKYAGAYQETQYF	TGTGCCATCAAATATGCGGGGGCCTACCAAGAGACCCAGTACTTC
14	TRBV5-4	TRBJ1-3	NA	NA	CASTSQQSGNTIYF	TGTGCCAGCACCTCCCAACAATCTGGAAACACCATATATTTT
15	TRBV11-2	TRBJ2-1	NA	TRBD2	CASRPGLARYNEQFF	TGTGCCAGCAGACCAGGACTAGCGAGATACAATGAGCAGTTCTTC
17	TRBV5-1	TRBJ2-2	NA	NA	CASSPRGRGANTGELFF	TGCGCCAGCAGCCCGCGGGGCAGGGGGGCGAACACCGGGGAGCTGTTTTTT
14	TRBV9	TRBJ2-7	once	NA	CASSVGVVTYEQYF	TGTGCCAGCAGCGTAGGGGTCGTCACCTACGAGCAGTACTTC
16	TRBV2	TRBJ1-3	NA	TRBD1	CASKPGQGISGSTIYF	TGTGCCAGCAAGCCGGGACAGGGGATATCTGGAAGCACCATATATTTT
12	TRBV6-1	TRBJ2-6	few	NA	CASSGGANVLTF	TGTGCCAGCTCCGGGGGGGCCAACGTCCTGACTTTC
13	TRBV29-1	TRBJ2-3	NA	NA	CSVEAQTTDTQYF	TGCAGCGTTGAAGCCCAAACCACAGATACGCAGTATTTT
16	TRBV19	TRBJ2-2	NA	NA	CASKLVGQGVAGELFF	TGTGCCAGTAAATTGGTAGGGCAGGGAGTCGCCGGGGAGCTGTTTTTT
19	TRBV7-9	TRBJ1-3	NA	TRBD1	CASSLYGQGIGNSGNTIYF	TGTGCCAGCAGCTTATATGGACAGGGGATTGGGAACTCTGGAAACACCATATATTTT
13	TRBV6-5	TRBJ2-5	NA	TRBD1	CASSGQVQETQYF	TGTGCCAGCAGTGGACAGGTCCAAGAGACCCAGTACTTC
14	TRBV7-7	TRBJ2-2	NA	NA	CASSLVMGSGELFF	TGTGCCAGCAGCTTAGTCATGGGGTCCGGGGAGCTGTTTTTT
18	TRBV19	TRBJ1-2	few	NA	CASSPWPPGRLKNYGYTF	TGTGCCAGTAGCCCCTGGCCTCCGGGACGGCTGAAGAACTATGGCTACACCTTC
13	TRBV29-1	TRBJ2-7	NA	NA	CSVEASQGYEQYF	TGCAGCGTTGAAGCCTCACAGGGCTACGAGCAGTACTTC
17	TRBV5-1	TRBJ2-2	NA	TRBD2	CASSPGTSGGVTGELFF	TGCGCCAGCAGCCCCGGGACTAGCGGGGGGGTCACCGGGGAGCTGTTTTTT
19	TRBV4-1	TRBJ2-3	NA	TRBD2	CASSQDGGTSGTHTDTQYF	TGCGCCAGCAGCCAAGATGGGGGGACTAGCGGGACACACACAGATACGCAGTATTTT
13	TRBV6-6	TRBJ1-1	NA	NA	CASSLRRDTEAFF	TGTGCCAGCAGTCTCCGACGGGACACTGAAGCTTTCTTT
15	TRBV19	TRBJ1-6	NA	TRBD1	CASSTTGAFASPLHF	TGTGCCAGTAGTACCACAGGGGCATTCGCTTCACCCCTCCACTTT
13	TRBV7-2	TRBJ2-7	NA	NA	CASSLKVTHEQYF	TGTGCCAGCAGCTTAAAAGTCACACACGAGCAGTACTTC
14	TRBV30	TRBJ1-3	NA	NA	CAWSLWGVGNTIYF	TGTGCCTGGAGTTTGTGGGGAGTAGGAAACACCATATATTTT
19	TRBV18	TRBJ2-7	NA	TRBD2	CASSPRLAGSNPLSYEQYF	TGTGCCAGCTCACCGCGACTAGCGGGAAGTAACCCTCTCTCCTACGAGCAGTACTTC
15	TRBV10-2	TRBJ2-5	NA	NA	CASSESPRSMETQYF	TGCGCCAGCAGTGAGTCCCCGAGAAGCATGGAGACCCAGTACTTC
15	TRBV7-2	TRBJ2-5	NA	TRBD1	CASSLAVDRVETQYF	TGTGCCAGCAGCTTAGCCGTGGACAGGGTGGAGACCCAGTACTTC
11	TRBV28	TRBJ2-7	NA	NA	CATTRGNGQYF	TGTGCCACGACGAGGGGGAACGGGCAGTACTTC